The following is a T cell receptor (beta chain) sequence with its context. This clonotype was counted ten times or more. The antigen it binds to is not known. No much larger clone exists at a distance of one base, and base qualities are not known. From the germline V gene, CDR1 is SGHVS and CDR2 is FQNEAQ. V and J are truncated by 4 bases and 4 bases respectively, leaving an intervening sequence of 8 bases. From its cysteine to its phenylalanine, the CDR3 spans 13 amino acids. Left in the record is the CDR3 DNA by itself, 39 bases read in frame from the first base. A constant-region primer and ProtoScript II reverse transcriptase were used to reverse-transcribe TCRbeta-specific cDNA from around 480 ng total RNA. Three nested multiplex PCR rounds, following a slightly modified ARM-PCR procedure, were used to build the TCRbeta libraries. Each of the first two PCR rounds ran for around 11 cycles using multiplex TRBV1-TRBV30 forward primers together with a Cbeta reverse primer. Sample barcodes and Illumina adapters were added in a final 25-cycle PCR with Deep VentR polymerase. Before sequencing, amplicons between 200 and 500 bp were purified from gel using a QIAquick gel extraction kit. The TCRbeta amplicons were sequenced with 250-bp paired-end reads on an Illumina HiSeq 2500. The published analysis was carried out like this. Quality trimming of reads was performed with Trimmomatic v0.33, and paired reads were merged with FLASH v1.2.11 so that full CDR3 sequences could be recovered. MiGEC v1.2.1b assigned V, D and J germline segments to the rearranged TCRbeta sequences. Clonotype statistics and Shannon-Wiener diversity indices were computed with VDJtools v1.0.0. To cut down on sampling bias, every analysis after diversity analysis relied on just the 250 most abundant clonotypes from each sample. Through fastp at Q25 and MiXCR, TCRdb rebuilt clones from the public reads, retaining in-frame beta chains. All rows with the same CDR3 protein become a single entry with the most common DNA and genes. The V and J calls reflect TCRdb's pipeline rather than the authors' work. The sample table lists tens of thousands of distinct CDR3 sequences, around 75% of them with a count of one. Around two fifths of the sample is held by the ten biggest clonotypes.

This sample is part of a study of tumor-infiltrating lymphocytes in primary liver carcinoma (dated by TCRdb to the late 2010s). General notes on the study: The five patients, three men and two women aged 30 to 69 years, had hepatocellular carcinoma (four) or combined HCC and intrahepatic cholangiocarcinoma (one). Across five regions of each liver tumor, along with adjacent normal tissue and blood, the study brought together TCRbeta repertoire sequencing, expression microarrays and whole-exome sequencing. The five patients had tumors staged T1-T3 N0M0, with maximum diameters ranging from roughly 4 to 10 cm. Samples yielded roughly 3.5 to 8 million productive TCRbeta reads; read depth did not differ significantly between tissue types. TCRbeta repertoire sequencing covered about 35 specimens from 5 patients: around 25 tumor regions, 5 adjacent noncancerous liver tissues and 5 peripheral blood samples. Repertoires from technical replicates were highly reproducible, with mean shared-clone rates roughly 0.87 and correlation coefficients above 0.95. On the study overall, not on this receptor specifically: Compared with blood, tumors had a significantly larger share of the repertoire taken up by the top 250 clones (p = 0.039). Only the TCR beta chain was sequenced, which likely underestimates true repertoire diversity because unpaired alpha chains were not captured. Repertoire overlap was higher between tumor regions (mean around 35%) than tumor-adjacent (roughly 17%) or tumor-blood (approximately 14%) pairs, consistent with antigen-driven expansion. The study included only 4 to 6 patients, and the authors note findings should be validated in a larger study. Because the samples were bulk and unsorted, CD4+ and CD8+ T cell repertoires could not be compared.

Total RNA and DNA were co-extracted from about 19-30 mg of bulk tissue with the AllPrep DNA/RNA mini kit, without cell sorting. Between November 2015 and early 2016, a handful of patients in China with histopathologically diagnosed primary liver carcinoma had surgical resection. At the time of sampling, the patients were treatment-naive and had chronic HBV infection. Fresh tumor and adjacent tissue pieces were bisected; one half was stored in RNAlater at -80°C, the other sent for histology. Material for sequencing was tumor-adjacent normal liver tissue. The receptor was derived from a woman aged 25 to 39 with primary liver carcinoma and hepatitis B virus infection. The chain is made from TRBV7-8 and TRBJ2-1; the D region possibly corresponds to TRBD2 (5 bases align). This receptor carries the CDR3 CASSSSGYNEQFF. Read as DNA, the sequence is TGTGCCAGCAGCTCCTCGGGGTACAATGAGCAGTTCTTC.